Listed below are T cell receptor beta chains from one sample, sequenced in a study of graft-versus-host responses after intestinal transplantation. Measured with immunoSEQ multiplex PCR; TCRdb has only the in-frame clones, and not every one. The table shows nearly 100,000 clones, with roughly 90% occurring only once. Sequences were derived from PBMCs, sampled 450 to 480 days after intestinal transplant. All receptors derive from a human patient who received an intestinal transplant, so some T cells may come from the graft donor. The CDR3 runs from the conserved cysteine through the conserved F or W. Each record gives: J gene, clone size, V gene, D gene, CDR3 protein, CDR3 DNA. D genes are given only for firm matches. Only some rows state a clone size, as once, few, many or a class for expanded clones.

TRBJ2-1 . TRBV6-5 TRBD2 CASSYEAGAPNEQFF TGTGCCAGCAGTTACGAAGCGGGGGCCCCCAATGAGCAGTTCTTC
TRBJ1-5 . TRBV4-1 . CASSQGAGGGLNQPQHF TGCGCCAGCAGCCAAGGGGCCGGGGGGGGGCTTAACCAGCCCCAGCATTTT
TRBJ1-1 . TRBV29-1 TRBD1 CSVDRGGMNTEAFF TGCAGCGTCGACAGGGGAGGGATGAACACTGAAGCTTTCTTT
TRBJ2-1 once TRBV19 . CASSIDAGINEQFF TGTGCCAGTAGTATAGATGCCGGAATCAATGAGCAGTTCTTC
TRBJ2-1 . TRBV2 . CASSEAAGQNYNEQFF TGTGCCAGCAGTGAAGCGGCGGGACAGAATTACAATGAGCAGTTCTTC
TRBJ1-2 . TRBV27 TRBD1 CASSPGGAGGYGYTF TGTGCCAGCAGTCCCGGGGGGGCAGGGGGGTATGGCTACACCTTC
TRBJ1-1 . TRBV20-1 . CSAAVFSEAFF TGCAGTGCCGCAGTCTTCTCTGAAGCTTTCTTT
TRBJ2-3 once TRBV7-6 TRBD2 CASSPPSGGAVDTQYF TGTGCCAGCAGCCCACCCAGCGGGGGGGCCGTTGATACGCAGTATTTT
TRBJ1-1 . TRBV9 TRBD1 CASSPTGPTEAFF TGTGCCAGCAGCCCGACAGGGCCGACTGAAGCTTTCTTT
TRBJ1-6 . TRBV23-1 . CASSQSFPDPSYNSPLHF TGCGCCAGCAGTCAATCGTTCCCCGACCCCTCCTATAATTCACCCCTCCACTTT
TRBJ1-2 . TRBV5-6 TRBD1 CASSLGTGVNYGYTF TGTGCCAGCAGCTTGGGGACAGGGGTTAACTATGGCTACACCTTC
TRBJ2-3 . TRBV11-2 . CASSLEFTSTDTQYF TGTGCCAGCAGCTTAGAGTTCACTAGCACAGATACGCAGTATTTT
TRBJ2-5 once TRBV6-5 . CASGLAYHQETQYF TGTGCCAGCGGACTGGCGTACCACCAAGAGACCCAGTACTTC
TRBJ1-2 . TRBV28 . CASSLGGEGYTF TGTGCCAGCAGCCTAGGGGGGGAGGGCTACACCTTC
TRBJ2-7 . TRBV7-9 . CASTSRDSYEQYF TGTGCCAGCACCTCCAGGGATTCCTACGAGCAGTACTTC
TRBJ2-5 . TRBV4-1 TRBD2 CASSQTLASGGAETQYF TGCGCCAGCAGCCAAACGCTTGCTAGCGGGGGGGCGGAGACCCAGTACTTC
TRBJ1-1 . TRBV6-5 TRBD1 CASRSQGAEAFF TGTGCCAGCAGGTCCCAGGGGGCAGAAGCTTTCTTT